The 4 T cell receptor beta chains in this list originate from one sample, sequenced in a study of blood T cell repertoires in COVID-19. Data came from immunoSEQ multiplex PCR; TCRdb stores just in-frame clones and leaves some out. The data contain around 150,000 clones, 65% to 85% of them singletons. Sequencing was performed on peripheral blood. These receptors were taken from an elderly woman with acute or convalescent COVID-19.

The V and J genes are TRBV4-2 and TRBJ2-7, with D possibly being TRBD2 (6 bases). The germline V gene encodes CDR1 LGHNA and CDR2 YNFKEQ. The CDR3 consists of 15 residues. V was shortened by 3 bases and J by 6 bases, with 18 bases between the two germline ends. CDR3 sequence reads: CASSHQLADNPEQYF. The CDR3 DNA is TGTGCCAGCAGCCATCAACTAGCCGACAATCCCGAGCAGTACTTC.

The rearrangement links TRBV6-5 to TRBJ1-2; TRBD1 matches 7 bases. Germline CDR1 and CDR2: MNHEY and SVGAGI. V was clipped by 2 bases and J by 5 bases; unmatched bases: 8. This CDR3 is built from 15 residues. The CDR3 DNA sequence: TGTGCCAGCAGTTACGAGAGCAGGGGGACGTATGGCTACACCTTC. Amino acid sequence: CASSYESRGTYGYTF.

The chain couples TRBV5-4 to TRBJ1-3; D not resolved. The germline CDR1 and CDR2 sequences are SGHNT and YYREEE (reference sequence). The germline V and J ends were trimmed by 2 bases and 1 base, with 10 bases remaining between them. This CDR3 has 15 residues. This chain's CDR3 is CASSFSQVSGNTIYF. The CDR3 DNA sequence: TGTGCCAGCAGCTTTAGTCAAGTTTCTGGAAACACCATATATTTT.

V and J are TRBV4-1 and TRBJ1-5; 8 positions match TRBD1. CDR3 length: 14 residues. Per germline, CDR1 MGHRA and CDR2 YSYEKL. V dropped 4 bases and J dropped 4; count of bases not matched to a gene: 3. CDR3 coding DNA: TGCGCCAGCAGCCGAGACAGGGGAAATCAGCCCCAGCATTTT. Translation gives CASSRDRGNQPQHF.